This T cell receptor (beta chain) was recorded in a study of monozygotic twins with inflammatory bowel disease. As for this clonotype: Antigen unknown.

Whole-study results and caveats: By inverse Simpson index, TCRbeta diversity was lower in IBD patients than in healthy co-twins. Backing was not found for a single strong signal or clonotype associated with IBD.

The authors isolated total RNA from whole blood without sorting T cells. There are 11 residues in the CDR3. Germline values: CDR1 MDHEN, CDR2 SYDVKM. Both the TCRalpha cDNA and the TCRbeta cDNA were taken through two nested PCRs, lasting about 17 and 10 cycles. TCRdb reprocessed the 5' RACE reads, with one entry per CDR3 protein and no DNA. The repertoire table contains 440,000 or so distinct CDR3 sequences. The receptor was derived from a human donor with ulcerative colitis or Crohn's disease, or a healthy co-twin of an affected twin (not recorded which). Source material: blood. The chain joins TRBV28 to TRBJ2-7. This CDR3 reads CASGNPYEQYF.